This TCR beta chain was recovered during a study of control samples from healthy donors and cancer patients. The CDR3 is made up of 14 amino acids. V was cut by 1 base and J by 3 bases, with 10 bases left in between. Germline V gene data show CDR1 as SGHDT and CDR2 as YYEEEE. Sequenced by immunoSEQ multiplex PCR; TCRdb stores in-frame clones only, minus some. The repertoire has around 33,000 clones, 85% to 90% of them found once; the top ten carry about 1.6%. Sequencing was carried out using PBMCs. The genes are TRBV5-6 and TRBJ1-1, with D possibly TRBD1 on 5 matching bases. This sequence originates from a woman aged 35 to 49 with lung cancer. The CDR3: CASSLRPGDTEAFF. DNA of the CDR3: TGTGCCAGCAGCTTGAGACCGGGGGACACTGAAGCTTTCTTT. Looking up the rest from reference TRBV5-6 and TRBJ1-1 gives the full variable domain: DAGVTQSPTHLIKTRGQQVTLRCSPKSGHDTVSWYQQALGQGPQFIFQYYEEEERQRGNFPDRFSGHQFPNYSSELNVNALLLGDSALYLCASSLRPGDTEAFFGQGTRLTVV.